This is a list of T cell receptor beta chains from one sample in a study of blood T cell repertoires in COVID-19. Sequencing was performed with immunoSEQ multiplex PCR; in TCRdb, only in-frame clones are kept and a portion is missing. The data hold about 130,000 clones, with 79% observed a single time. Sequencing input: peripheral blood. These TCRs come from a woman in her sixties or seventies with COVID-19, enrolled during active disease. Both conserved end residues are part of each CDR3. D genes are given only for firm matches.

TRBD1,TRBJ2-2,TRBV5-5,TGTGCCAGCAGCTCCGACAGGGGCCTAAACACCGGGGAGCTGTTTTTT,CASSSDRGLNTGELFF
.,TRBJ2-7,TRBV5-1,TGCGCCAGCAGCTGGGGAGGGGGGAACTACGAGCAGTACTTC,CASSWGGGNYEQYF
.,TRBJ2-5,TRBV5-1,TGCGCCAGCAGCTTGTCGGGGGTGGAGACCCAGTACTTC,CASSLSGVETQYF
TRBD1,TRBJ1-2,TRBV27,TGTGCCAGCAGTCTAACCGGACAGGGGGTTTATAGCTATGGCTACACCTTC,CASSLTGQGVYSYGYTF
TRBD1,TRBJ1-5,TRBV6-5,TGTGCCAGCGGAAACAGGGGTCCGGGGGAGCCCCAGCATTTT,CASGNRGPGEPQHF
TRBD1,TRBJ2-5,TRBV19,TGTGCCAGTAGTACCGGGACAGGAGGTGGGGAGACCCAGTACTTC,CASSTGTGGGETQYF
.,TRBJ1-3,TRBV7-3,TGTGCCAGCAGCATCCAGGGCGGGGCTGGAAACACCATATATTTT,CASSIQGGAGNTIYF
.,TRBJ2-7,TRBV5-1,TGCGCCAGCGCGAGGGACAAGCCCTCCGAGCAGTACTTC,CASARDKPSEQYF
TRBD2,TRBJ2-7,TRBV4-2,TGTGCCAACGCCGAGAAGCGGGGCTCCTACGAGCAGTACTTC,CANAEKRGSYEQYF
.,TRBJ2-7,TRBV7-2,TGTGCCAGCAGCTTATATGGAGGGATGAATGGCGAGCAGTACTTC,CASSLYGGMNGEQYF
TRBD2,TRBJ2-3,TRBV5-1,TGCGCCAGCAGCTTGGAGCGGGGACGCACAGATACGCAGTATTTT,CASSLERGRTDTQYF
TRBD1,TRBJ1-4,TRBV15,TGTGCCACCTCTGTCGCAGGGGGCCCGGCTAATGAAAAACTGTTTTTT,CATSVAGGPANEKLFF
TRBD1,TRBJ2-7,TRBV2,TGTGCCAGCCGGCCCCAAACAGGGGGTCAGTACGAGCAGTACTTC,CASRPQTGGQYEQYF
.,TRBJ2-3,TRBV6-2/TRBV6-3,TGTGCCAGCAGTTACCGGGGGGCGGCCCGGGGTACGCAGTATTTT,CASSYRGAARGTQYF
TRBD1,TRBJ2-7,TRBV29-1,TGCAGCGTTAATGGGGACGAGGACAGGGGGTCCTACGAGCAGTACTTC,CSVNGDEDRGSYEQYF
TRBD1,TRBJ2-7,TRBV2,TGTGCCAGCAGTGACAGGGGGTACGAGCAGTACTTC,CASSDRGYEQYF
.,TRBJ1-2,TRBV19,TGTGCCAGTAGTATTCTAGTCGCAGGGGATAGGGGCTACACCTTC,CASSILVAGDRGYTF
TRBD2,TRBJ2-2,TRBV4-1,TGCGCCAGCAGCCAATCACAGCGGGGGGGCGGCGGGGAGCTGTTTTTT,CASSQSQRGGGGELFF
.,TRBJ1-4,TRBV20-1,TGCAGTGCGACCCGGGAGGGCAAACTGTTTTTT,CSATREGKLFF
TRBD2,TRBJ2-1,TRBV19,TGTGCCAGTAGTATCTCCGGGACTAGCGGGTTCTACAATGAGCAGTTCTTC,CASSISGTSGFYNEQFF